Listed below are T cell receptor beta chains from one sample, sequenced in a study of T cell changes during pregnancy in multiple sclerosis. The protocol was immunoSEQ multiplex PCR, while the TCRdb copy is restricted to in-frame clones and leaves out a portion. Of fewer than 85,000 clones listed, 90% to 95% are singletons. The source material was peripheral blood, sampled in the second trimester of pregnancy. All receptors derive from a female donor with multiple sclerosis, enrolled in a pregnancy study. Both conserved end residues are part of each CDR3. The D gene is left open where the match is weak.

j_call | v_call | d_call | cdr3_aa
TRBJ2-7 | TRBV4-1 | - | CASSQVLGRAYEQYF
TRBJ1-5 | TRBV4-1 | - | CASSATRNQPQHF
TRBJ2-7 | TRBV5-1 | - | CASSTEPGNSEQYF
TRBJ2-1 | TRBV20-1 | - | CSARGDNEQFF
TRBJ2-7 | TRBV10-3 | - | CAISEKQTYEQYF
TRBJ2-5 | TRBV7-2 | TRBD2 | CASSAGGRMETQYF
TRBJ2-1 | TRBV6-4 | TRBD1 | CASRGQGFDEQFF
TRBJ2-1 | TRBV6-4 | TRBD2 | CASSEGTSGNNEQFF
TRBJ2-7 | TRBV5-1 | - | CASSEDPGRLDYEQYF
TRBJ2-7 | TRBV19 | - | CASSILATSYEQYF
TRBJ2-1 | TRBV27 | TRBD2 | CASALSSGTGRFF
TRBJ1-1 | TRBV30 | - | CAWSVTQGRTEAFF
TRBJ1-2 | TRBV2 | - | CASSDSGIAGYTF
TRBJ2-6 | TRBV4-2 | - | CASSQESGSGANVLTF
TRBJ1-2 | TRBV19 | - | CASSTPGAGYGYTF
TRBJ1-3 | TRBV9 | - | CASSVTDTSSSGNTIYF
TRBJ2-1 | TRBV7-2 | TRBD2 | CASSSGLAYNEQFF
TRBJ1-2 | TRBV19 | TRBD1 | CASSARQGASYGYTF
TRBJ1-3 | TRBV7-9 | TRBD1 | CASSPTGQVGSGNTIYF
TRBJ1-2 | TRBV19 | TRBD1 | CASSAGQNYGYTF
TRBJ2-5 | TRBV29-1 | TRBD2 | CSVVLPAGTSGIKHQETQYF
TRBJ1-5 | TRBV7-8 | TRBD1 | CASSLGGQGWGSLNQPQHF
TRBJ2-1 | TRBV2 | - | CASSLSLASNEQFF
TRBJ2-2 | TRBV18 | - | CASSRAQANTGELFF
TRBJ1-1 | TRBV6-6 | TRBD1 | CASSFRQGNTEAFF
TRBJ1-1 | TRBV27 | - | CASRSLGGAIFEAFF
TRBJ1-1 | TRBV30 | - | CAWGQGWGEAFF
TRBJ2-2 | TRBV11-3 | TRBD1 | CASSQGQRHTGELFF
TRBJ1-3 | TRBV5-1 | - | CASSFSGEAGNTIYF
TRBJ1-5 | TRBV5-1 | - | CASSLVGRGNNQPQHF
TRBJ2-7 | TRBV9 | TRBD2 | CASSVAGGTYEQYF
TRBJ2-3 | TRBV27 | - | CASCRGGVADTQYF
TRBJ1-4 | TRBV4-2 | - | CASSQDPYRPNEKLFF
TRBJ1-3 | TRBV4-1 | - | CASSQDPTVSGNTIYF